A selection of T cell receptor beta chains follows, all from one sample in a study of tumor-infiltrating lymphocytes in primary liver carcinoma. Via MiXCR, TCRdb re-called the multiplex PCR reads, giving one row per CDR3 protein. The sample holds tens of thousands of distinct CDR3 sequences, 65% to 80% seen once. Sequencing was done on a sample of liver tumor tissue from sampling region 5. The receptors shown here come from a man aged 35 to 55 with primary liver carcinoma and hepatitis B virus infection. CDR3s include the opening cysteine and the closing phenylalanine or tryptophan. The D gene is left open where the match is weak. Rows may omit the clone size; those that give it use once, few, many or a size class.

>many|TRBJ2-5|NA|TRBV13
CASSSGLGETQYF
TGTGCCAGCAGCTCCGGGCTCGGGGAGACCCAGTACTTC
>NA|TRBJ1-1|NA|TRBV5-1
CVSSPLGGTEAFF
TGCGTCAGCAGCCCACTGGGGGGCACTGAAGCATTCTTT
>once|TRBJ1-2|TRBD1|TRBV4-1
CTSSPDQGAFDYGHTF
TGCACCAGCAGCCCAGACCAGGGGGCGTTCGACTATGGCCACACATTC
>once|TRBJ2-3|TRBD2|TRBV14
CASSPDLAGVSTVTQYF
TGTGCCAGCAGCCCAGATTTAGCGGGAGTGAGTACAGTTACGCAGTATTTT
>NA|TRBJ1-1|NA|TRBV29-1
CRVVGDGTEAFF
TGCAGAGTTGTTGGGGACGGCACTGAAGCTTTCTTT
>NA|TRBJ2-5|NA|TRBV4-1
CASSQDPSRVRPLETQYF
TGCGCCAGCAGCCAAGATCCTTCCCGGGTCCGACCGCTAGAGACCCAGTACTTC
>NA|TRBJ1-3|NA|TRBV7-9
CTSRGSGNTIYF
TGTACCAGCAGGGGTTCTGGAAATACCATATATTTT
>NA|TRBJ2-2|NA|TRBV6-1
CASSIHRTNTGELFF
TGTGCCAGCAGTATTCACAGAACGAACACAGGGGAGCTGTTTTTT
>NA|TRBJ2-3|NA|TRBV7-8
CASSPTVQSTDARYF
TGTGCCAGCAGCCCGACAGTCCAAAGCACAGATGCGCGGTATTTT
>NA|TRBJ2-1|TRBD2|TRBV6-6
CASGGPGLVWYEQFF
TGTGCCAGTGGAGGGCCGGGACTAGTGTGGTATGAGCAGTTCTTC
>NA|TRBJ2-7|NA|TRBV11-2
CASSLADTAYEQCF
TGTGCCAGCAGCTTAGCCGACACTGCCTACGAGCAGTGCTTC
>NA|TRBJ1-6|NA|TRBV6-5
CASSLTEDPNSPLHF
TGTGCCAGCAGCTTGACAGAGGATCCTAATTCACCCCTCCACTTT
>NA|TRBJ2-7|NA|TRBV5-5
CASSFRVGRQSSYEQYF
TGTGCCAGCAGCTTCAGAGTCGGGAGACAGAGCTCCTACGAGCAGTACTTC
>NA|TRBJ2-5|NA|TRBV7-3
CASSSGGETQYF
TGTGCCAGCAGCTCCGGGGGAGAGACCCAGTACTTC
>NA|TRBJ2-1|NA|TRBV10-3
CVISVEEYNEQFF
TGTGTCATCAGTGTGGAGGAGTACAATGAGCAGTTCTTC